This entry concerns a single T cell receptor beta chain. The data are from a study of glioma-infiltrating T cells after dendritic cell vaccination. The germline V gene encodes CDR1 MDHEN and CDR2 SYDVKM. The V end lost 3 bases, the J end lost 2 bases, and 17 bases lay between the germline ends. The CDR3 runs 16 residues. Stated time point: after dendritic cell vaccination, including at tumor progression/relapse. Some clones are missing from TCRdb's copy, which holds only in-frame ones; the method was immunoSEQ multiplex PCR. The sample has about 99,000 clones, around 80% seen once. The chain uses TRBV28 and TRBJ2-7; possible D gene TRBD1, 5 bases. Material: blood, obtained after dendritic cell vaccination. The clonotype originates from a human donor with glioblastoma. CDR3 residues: CASSLPRVPSAYEQYF. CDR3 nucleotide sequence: TGTGCCAGCAGTTTGCCCAGGGTTCCGTCCGCCTACGAGCAGTACTTC.